These 17 T cell receptor beta chains came from one sample sequenced in a study of radiation and T cells in renal cell carcinoma. The assay was immunoSEQ multiplex PCR, and TCRdb's table has in-frame clones only and misses some. The sample carries about 100,000 clones, 84% recorded once. Time point in this sample: blood 4 weeks post-SBRT, at nephrectomy. Indicated treatment: 15 Gy SBRT to primary tumor, nephrectomy 4 weeks later. This sample comprised blood, obtained from a patient whose treatment included radiotherapy and nephrectomy. These receptors came from a man in his 60s with renal cell carcinoma.

The chain has TRBV30 and TRBJ2-5; D not resolved. Germline V CDR1 and CDR2: GTSNPN, SVGIG (reference sequence). V dropped 2 bases and J dropped 5 bases, with 9 bases sitting between them. The CDR3 has 12 amino acids. CDR3 in DNA: TGTGCCTGGAGTAACAGTAGGGAGACCCAGTACTTC. It codes for CAWSNSRETQYF.

V and J are TRBV7-9 and TRBJ2-2; D is possibly TRBD1 (6 bases). V lost 5 bases and J 3 bases, leaving 7 bases between the germline ends. There are 13 residues in the CDR3. Germline CDR1 reads SEHNR; CDR2 reads FQNEAQ (reference sequence). The CDR3, as DNA: TGTGCCAGCAGCGGACAGTACACCGGGGAGCTGTTTTTT. Protein: CASSGQYTGELFF.

This sequence joins TRBV10-3 and TRBJ2-1; TRBD2 matches at 7 bases. With V trimmed by 2 bases and J by 9 bases, 7 bases remained unmatched. CDR3 length: 14 residues. Germline V gives CDR1 ENHRY, CDR2 SYGVKD. The DNA for the CDR3 is TGTGCCATCAGTGAGGGGCGGGAGCAAGTTGAGCAGTTCTTC. The encoded protein is CAISEGREQVEQFF.

This chain joins TRBV15 and TRBJ1-2; 8 positions agree with TRBD1. The junction had 8 bases not matched to a gene; V was cut back by 0 bases and J by 5 bases. Germline values: CDR1 LNHNV, CDR2 YYDKDF (reference sequence). The CDR3 is 16 amino acids. The CDR3 bases are TGTGCCACCAGCAGAGATTCGACAGGGGATCGGTATGGCTACACCTTC. Translated: CATSRDSTGDRYGYTF.

The chain combines TRBV11-2 with TRBJ2-1, with D perhaps assigned TRBD1 or TRBD2 (5 bases each). The CDR3 length is 16 residues. Trimming left V 4 bases short and J 3 bases short, with 16 bases between. Germline CDR1 and CDR2: SGHAT and FQNNGV. DNA for the CDR3: TGTGCCAGCAGCTCATGGGACCTGACCTTCTACAATGAGCAGTTCTTC. Protein: CASSSWDLTFYNEQFF.

The chain joins TRBV30 to TRBJ1-2, with TRBD1 matching over 10 bases. The J segment lost 7 bases and the V segment lost 1 base, leaving 3 bases of the junction unmatched. Germline CDR1 GTSNPN, CDR2 SVGIG (reference sequence). The CDR3 contains 13 residues. For the CDR3, the DNA is TGTGCCTGGAGTGCGACAGGGGGCGGTGGCTACACCTTC. Its translation is CAWSATGGGGYTF.

The V call is TRBV10-3, the J call TRBJ1-4; no clear D. The CDR3 covers 15 residues. Germline V gene lookup returns CDR1 ENHRY and CDR2 SYGVKD. V was cut by 4 bases and J by 0 bases, with 9 bases left in between. CDR3 protein: CAISVGDATNEKLFF. The CDR3 DNA sequence: TGTGCCATCAGTGTCGGAGACGCAACTAATGAAAAACTGTTTTTT.

This chain uses TRBV19 with TRBJ2-3; 8 bases are a match to TRBD2. V lost 5 bases and J lost 6; bases outside the gene matches: 16. The CDR3 sequence is 17 residues long. The germline V gene has CDR1 LNHDA and CDR2 SQIVND (reference sequence). CDR3 nucleotides: TGTGCCAGTAGTCTTCCCCCAGCGGGAGTGAGTGGGGATACGCAGTATTTT. Protein sequence: CASSLPPAGVSGDTQYF.

The gene calls are TRBV6-6 and TRBJ1-1; no firm D call. Trimming stripped 2 bases from V and 3 bases from J, with 10 bases between. The CDR3 length is 14 residues. Germline lookup yields CDR1 MNHNY and CDR2 SVGAGI (reference sequence). This CDR3 is CASSYTGDDTEAFF. CDR3 nucleotide sequence: TGTGCCAGCAGTTACACGGGAGACGACACTGAAGCTTTCTTT.

The chain is built from TRBV27 and TRBJ2-2, with D possibly being TRBD1 (6 bases). The V gene's germline CDR1 is MNHEY and CDR2 SMNVEV (reference sequence). The CDR3 runs 14 residues. Trimming cost V 1 base and J 7 bases, with 10 bases left between them. CDR3 in amino acids: CASSLLGRGGELFF. The CDR3 coding sequence is TGTGCCAGCAGTTTATTGGGCAGGGGCGGGGAGCTGTTTTTT.

The genes are TRBV6-5 and TRBJ1-1; 8 bases are a match to TRBD1. Trimming removed 6 bases from V and 1 base from J; junction bases left unmatched: 4. The CDR3 loop spans 14 amino acids. Per germline, CDR1 MNHEY and CDR2 SVGAGI. The CDR3 nucleotides are TGTGCCAGCAGCCACAGGGGGTCGAACACTGAAGCTTTCTTT. As protein: CASSHRGSNTEAFF.

V is TRBV27 and J is TRBJ2-1; perhaps TRBD1 as D (6 bases). The germline gives CDR1 MNHEY, CDR2 SMNVEV (reference sequence). Trimming shortened V by 5 bases and J by 2 bases, and 13 bases separated the two germline ends. This CDR3 contains 15 residues. The CDR3 DNA is TGTGCCAGCAGTCCTTGGGACATCGCCTACAATGAGCAGTTCTTC. Protein sequence: CASSPWDIAYNEQFF.

The chain joins TRBV2 to TRBJ2-7, with 7 bases aligning to TRBD1. The germline V gene encodes CDR1 SNHLY and CDR2 FYNNEI. After removal of 6 bases from V and 3 bases from J, the junction contained 26 bases not matched to a gene. CDR3 size: 20 residues. The CDR3 loop reads CASRRLVPETGSGYDYEQYF. For the CDR3, the DNA is TGTGCCAGCAGACGCCTAGTCCCAGAGACAGGGTCCGGCTACGACTACGAGCAGTACTTC.

The chain combines TRBV19 with TRBJ2-5; TRBD2 matches at 7 bases. The CDR3 covers 15 residues. Germline loops: CDR1 LNHDA, CDR2 SQIVND (reference sequence). The ends lost 1 base at V and 7 bases at J; junction bases unmatched: 9. The CDR3 loop reads CASSIGQRTGGTQYF. The CDR3 DNA reads TGTGCCAGTAGTATAGGTCAGCGGACGGGAGGGACCCAGTACTTC.

The V gene is TRBV14, the J gene TRBJ2-7; D perhaps matches TRBD2 (5 bases). CDR1 and CDR2 from the germline V gene are SGHDN and FVKESK. The CDR3 extends over 14 amino acids. With 1 base removed from V and 0 bases from J, the gap between germline ends came to 7 bases. The CDR3 region has the DNA TGTGCCAGCAGCCAAGCGGCGGGCTCCTACGAGCAGTACTTC. This gives the protein CASSQAAGSYEQYF.

There are many counts of this clone. V and J are TRBV7-2 and TRBJ2-1; possibly TRBD2 for D (6 bases). The germline gives CDR1 SGHTA, CDR2 FQGNSA. V was trimmed by 4 bases and J by 10 bases, leaving 20 bases between them. CDR3 length: 15 amino acids. Here the CDR3 DNA reads TGTGCCAGCAGCTCATACGCCGTCTCCGGAGGGGAGCAGTTCTTC. Its translation: CASSSYAVSGGEQFF.

This chain joins TRBV4-1 and TRBJ1-1, with TRBD1 matching over 7 bases. The CDR3 loop spans 14 amino acids. V shed 1 base, J shed 7 bases, and the junction held 6 bases outside the gene matches. Per germline, CDR1 MGHRA and CDR2 YSYEKL. This CDR3 reads CASSQVPDRHEAFF. The DNA of the CDR3 is TGCGCCAGCAGCCAAGTCCCGGACAGGCATGAAGCTTTCTTT.